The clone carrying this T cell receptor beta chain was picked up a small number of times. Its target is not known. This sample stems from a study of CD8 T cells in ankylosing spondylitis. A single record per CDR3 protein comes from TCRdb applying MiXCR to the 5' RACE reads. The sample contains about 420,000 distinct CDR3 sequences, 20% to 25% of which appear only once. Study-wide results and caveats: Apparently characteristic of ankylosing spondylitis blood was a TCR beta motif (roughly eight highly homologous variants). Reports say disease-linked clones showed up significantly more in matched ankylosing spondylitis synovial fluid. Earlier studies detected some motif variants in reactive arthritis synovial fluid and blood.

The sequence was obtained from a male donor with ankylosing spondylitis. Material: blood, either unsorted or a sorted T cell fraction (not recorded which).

This CDR3 reads CASSFQSSGTETQYF. The DNA for the CDR3 is TGTGCCAGCAGTTTCCAGTCTAGCGGGACTGAGACCCAGTACTTC. The V call is TRBV27, the J call TRBJ2-5, with 9 bases identical to TRBD2. Germline V gene sequence: CDR1 MNHEY, CDR2 SMNVEV (reference sequence). J lost 5 bases, V lost 3 bases, and 7 bases had no gene match. This CDR3 has 15 amino acids.